Described below is a single T cell receptor (beta chain) sequence and its context. The antigen remains undetermined. 60 Vbeta and 13 Jbeta primers were used in PCR. TCRdb's table, derived via immunoSEQ multiplex PCR, lists solely in-frame clones and lacks some. Of some 150,000 clones in the sample, approximately 80% were seen once. V was clipped by 2 bases and J by 2 bases; unmatched bases: 6. CDR3 length: 16 residues. Germline V gene lookup returns CDR1 SGHDN and CDR2 FVKESK. This sample is drawn from a study of cytomegalovirus exposure and HLA in healthy donors. Study-wide context: A prior analysis found roughly 110 million unique TCR beta sequences from approximately 200 million T cells. Study-level results: Exclusion applied to some V segments, including TRBV6-2 and TRBV6-3, as they were indistinguishable.

Source material: PBMCs. This receptor was taken from a woman aged 40 to 55 in good health and CMV-seronegative. The rearrangement uses TRBV14 and TRBJ2-1; the match to TRBD1 covers 7 bases. In DNA form, the CDR3 reads TGTGCCAGCAGCCAACCCGGGACAGAACCCTACAATGAGCAGTTCTTC. Its protein is CASSQPGTEPYNEQFF.